This TCR beta chain was captured in a study of shared clonotypes between healthy human individuals. Study information: A donor's plate count was three for CD4 naive and three for CD4 memory; CD8 naive had two and CD8 memory one.

Germline V lookup: CDR1 MNHEY, CDR2 SMNVEV (reference sequence). The CDR3 has 16 residues. V lost 3 bases to trimming and J lost 6 bases, with 15 bases between them. General study findings and limits: When naive CD4 clonotypes were compared across a few donors, approximately 5% were shared.

Using immunoSEQ multiplex PCR, the repertoire was profiled, and TCRdb retains in-frame clones only, with some absent. The table records millions of clones, roughly 94% of them present only once. On this clone: The antigen is not known.

This sequence originates from a man between 18 and 29 years old in good health. The specimen was naive CD4+ T cells sorted from blood. Subset noted: CD45RA+ positively selected. The V call is TRBV27, the J call TRBJ1-6; maybe TRBD1 (6 bases). The CDR3 reads CASSFKGDMGNSPLHF. DNA for the CDR3: TGTGCCAGCAGTTTTAAGGGGGATATGGGTAATTCACCCCTCCACTTT.